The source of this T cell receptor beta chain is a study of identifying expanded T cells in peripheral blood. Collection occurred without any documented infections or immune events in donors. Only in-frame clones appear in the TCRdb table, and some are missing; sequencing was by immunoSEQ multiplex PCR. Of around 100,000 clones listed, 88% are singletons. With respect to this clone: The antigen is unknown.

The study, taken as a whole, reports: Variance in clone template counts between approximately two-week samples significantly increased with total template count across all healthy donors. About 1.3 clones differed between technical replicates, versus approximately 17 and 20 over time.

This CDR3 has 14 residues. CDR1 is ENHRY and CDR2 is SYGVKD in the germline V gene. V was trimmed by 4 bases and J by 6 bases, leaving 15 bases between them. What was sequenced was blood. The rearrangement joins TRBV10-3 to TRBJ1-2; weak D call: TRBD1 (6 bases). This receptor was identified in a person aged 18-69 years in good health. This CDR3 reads CAISGVAGDHGYTF. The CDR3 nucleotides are TGTGCCATCAGTGGGGTGGCAGGGGACCATGGCTACACCTTC.